This T cell receptor beta chain was identified in a study of cytomegalovirus exposure and HLA in healthy donors. Overall study context: Falling in the Caucasian-associated ancestry cluster were about four fifths of under 500 genotyped donors. Overall study findings and caveats: Available immune exposure information covered CMV serostatus only. The study labeled more than 150 TCR beta chains cytomegalovirus-associated.

PCR primers comprised 60 Vbeta and 13 Jbeta primers. Repertoires were generated with immunoSEQ multiplex PCR, while TCRdb's copy carries only in-frame clones and drops some. The sample has more than 200,000 clones, roughly 79% seen once. In regard to this clone: Its specificity is unknown.

CDR1 and CDR2 (germline): SGDLS, YYNGEE. This CDR3 spans 15 amino acids. The V gene lost 0 bases and the J gene lost 4 bases, with 12 bases spanning the gap. V and J are TRBV9 and TRBJ2-3; possible D gene TRBD2, 5 bases. Sequenced material: PBMCs. The sequence was collected from a male donor in good health and CMV-seronegative. The CDR3, as DNA: TGTGCCAGCAGCGTAGGGTCTAGCTTGGCAGATACGCAGTATTTT. This translates into CASSVGSSLADTQYF.